This is a list of T cell receptor beta chains from one sample in a study of blood T cell repertoires in COVID-19. Repertoires were generated with immunoSEQ multiplex PCR, while TCRdb's copy carries only in-frame clones and drops some. Seen here are 200,000 to 250,000 clones, 80% observed once, and the top ten hold 9.5% to 15%. Sequencing was performed on peripheral blood. These receptors were taken from a human donor in a cohort sampled during active COVID-19. Each CDR3 is given with its conserved first and last residue. A D gene is named only where the DNA matches it firmly. Some rows have no size entry. The others give once, few or many, or a class for an expanded clone.

>-|TRBJ1-5|-|TRBV6-4
CASTSEGGFKPQHF
TGTGCCAGCACTTCTGAGGGGGGGTTCAAGCCCCAGCATTTT
>TRBD1|TRBJ2-1|many|TRBV6-6
CASSSNLGTGGNEQFF
TGTGCCAGCAGTTCAAACCTTGGGACAGGCGGGAATGAGCAGTTCTTC
>TRBD1|TRBJ2-5|-|TRBV7-2
CASSRWTGGGETQYF
TGTGCCAGCAGCAGGTGGACAGGGGGGGGAGAGACCCAGTACTTC
>TRBD2|TRBJ2-2|-|TRBV9
CASSVLAGGGTGELFF
TGTGCCAGCAGCGTATTGGCGGGGGGAGGCACCGGGGAGCTGTTTTTT
>TRBD2|TRBJ2-7|-|TRBV7-8
CAGSGGEVYEQYF
TGTGCCGGTTCGGGGGGGGAGGTCTACGAGCAGTACTTC
>TRBD2|TRBJ2-7|-|TRBV18
CASSPNPGGEQYF
TGTGCCAGCTCACCAAACCCGGGGGGCGAGCAGTACTTC
>TRBD1|TRBJ2-4|-|TRBV9
CASSEGALAKNIQYF
TGTGCCAGCAGCGAGGGGGCACTGGCCAAAAACATTCAGTACTTC
>TRBD2|TRBJ2-5|-|TRBV7-2
CASSLVPTGLAAGTQYF
TGTGCCAGCAGCTTAGTCCCCACTGGGCTAGCGGCAGGGACCCAGTACTTC
>TRBD1|TRBJ1-4|-|TRBV7-9
CASSLDGTGIEKLFF
TGTGCCAGCAGCTTAGACGGGACAGGGATTGAAAAACTGTTTTTT
>TRBD2|TRBJ2-5|-|TRBV27
CASSISGGASETQYF
TGTGCCAGCAGTATTAGCGGGGGGGCGTCGGAGACCCAGTACTTC
>TRBD1|TRBJ1-5|-|TRBV11-3
CASSYDRDRGLPSNQPQHF
TGTGCCAGCAGCTACGACCGGGACAGGGGATTACCTAGCAATCAGCCCCAGCATTTT
>TRBD1|TRBJ1-4|-|TRBV28
CASSQGALTNEKLFF
TGTGCCAGCAGTCAGGGGGCTTTAACTAATGAAAAACTGTTTTTT
>TRBD1|TRBJ2-7|-|TRBV7-3
CASSPTGNSYEQYF
TGTGCCAGCAGCCCGACAGGGAACTCCTACGAGCAGTACTTC
>-|TRBJ1-3|-|TRBV5-1
CASSVGHAGSGNTIYF
TGCGCCAGCAGCGTGGGACACGCTGGCTCTGGAAACACCATATATTTT
>-|TRBJ1-3|-|TRBV18
CASSADRASGNTIYF
TGTGCCAGCTCAGCTGACAGAGCCTCTGGAAACACCATATATTTT
>-|TRBJ2-4|-|TRBV6-5
CASSYSGAGRNIQYF
TGTGCCAGCAGTTACTCAGGGGCAGGGAGGAACATTCAGTACTTC
>TRBD1|TRBJ2-7|-|TRBV3-1/TRBV3-2
CASSPHRGSYEQYF
TGTGCCAGCAGCCCGCACAGGGGCTCCTACGAGCAGTACTTC
>TRBD1|TRBJ1-5|-|TRBV2
CASSGEQGSQPQHF
TGTGCCAGCAGTGGGGAACAGGGGTCCCAGCCCCAGCATTTT
>TRBD1|TRBJ2-2|-|TRBV28
CASSFAGTGWPATGELFF
TGTGCCAGCAGTTTTGCCGGGACAGGATGGCCCGCCACCGGGGAGCTGTTTTTT
>-|TRBJ2-2|-|TRBV10-3
CAISGGLGAGELFF
TGTGCCATCAGTGGTGGCCTCGGGGCCGGGGAGCTGTTTTTT
>TRBD1|TRBJ1-2|-|TRBV4-2
CASSHSPPGQADGYGYTF
TGTGCCAGCAGCCACAGTCCACCGGGACAGGCGGACGGCTATGGCTACACCTTC
>-|TRBJ1-1|-|TRBV4-3
CASSRDSSTNTEAFF
TGCGCCAGCAGCCGTGACAGCTCAACGAACACTGAAGCTTTCTTT
>TRBD1|TRBJ1-2|-|TRBV7-2
CASSFGTANNYGYTF
TGTGCCAGCAGCTTTGGGACAGCCAATAACTATGGCTACACCTTC
>-|TRBJ1-2|-|TRBV7-2
CASSFDGGYYGYTF
TGTGCCAGCAGCTTTGACGGAGGGTACTATGGCTACACCTTC
>-|TRBJ1-4|-|TRBV7-7
CASSPIGAAEKLFF
TGTGCTAGCAGCCCCATTGGAGCAGCTGAAAAACTGTTTTTT
>TRBD1|TRBJ1-1|-|TRBV4-3
CASSQEGQGAGGTEAFF
TGCGCCAGCAGCCAAGAGGGACAGGGGGCGGGAGGCACTGAAGCTTTCTTT
>TRBD1|TRBJ1-2|-|TRBV12-3/TRBV12-4
CASSLRDSNYYTF
TGTGCCAGCAGTTTACGGGACAGCAATTACTACACCTTC
>TRBD1|TRBJ1-1|-|TRBV16
CASSHTTGTTEAFF
TGTGCCAGCAGCCATACGACAGGGACCACTGAAGCTTTCTTT
>TRBD1|TRBJ2-5|-|TRBV4-1
CASSQDRGGRQTQYF
TGCGCCAGCAGCCAAGATAGAGGGGGCAGGCAGACCCAGTACTTC
>-|TRBJ2-7|-|TRBV21-1
CATLPGATGTSGEPTPLEQYF
TGTGCCACCCTCCCAGGGGCAACAGGGACTAGCGGGGAACCCACCCCCCTCGAGCAGTACTTC
>-|TRBJ2-7|-|TRBV19
CASSGKANYEQYF
TGTGCCAGTAGTGGTAAAGCAAACTACGAGCAGTACTTC
>TRBD1|TRBJ2-1|-|TRBV7-2
CASSSTGGYNEQFF
TGTGCCAGCAGCTCCACAGGGGGATACAATGAGCAGTTCTTC
>-|TRBJ2-5|-|TRBV15
CATSRALQETQYF
TGTGCCACCAGCAGAGCCCTCCAAGAGACCCAGTACTTC
>-|TRBJ1-6|-|TRBV28
CASSFLGGARSPLHF
TGTGCCAGCAGTTTCCTGGGGGGGGCGCGTTCACCCCTCCACTTT
>TRBD2|TRBJ2-2|-|TRBV11-2
CASSPTSGVTGELFF
TGTGCCAGCAGCCCCACTAGCGGGGTTACCGGGGAGCTGTTTTTT
>-|TRBJ1-1|once|TRBV6-6
CASSYVTDTEAFF
TGTGCCAGCAGTTACGTGACAGACACTGAAGCTTTCTTT
>-|TRBJ1-6|-|TRBV28
CASSSAGGSPLHF
TGTGCCAGCAGTTCTGCGGGGGGTTCACCCCTCCACTTT
>-|TRBJ2-1|-|TRBV24-1
CATSDLQLAGEQFF
TGTGCCACCAGTGATTTGCAACTAGCCGGCGAGCAGTTCTTC
>-|TRBJ1-1|once|TRBV3-1/TRBV3-2
CASSPPFAGTEAFF
TGTGCCAGCAGCCCGCCGTTCGCGGGCACTGAAGCTTTCTTT
>-|TRBJ2-2|-|TRBV28
CASSQGTGELFF
TGTGCCAGCTCCCAGGGCACCGGGGAGCTGTTTTTT